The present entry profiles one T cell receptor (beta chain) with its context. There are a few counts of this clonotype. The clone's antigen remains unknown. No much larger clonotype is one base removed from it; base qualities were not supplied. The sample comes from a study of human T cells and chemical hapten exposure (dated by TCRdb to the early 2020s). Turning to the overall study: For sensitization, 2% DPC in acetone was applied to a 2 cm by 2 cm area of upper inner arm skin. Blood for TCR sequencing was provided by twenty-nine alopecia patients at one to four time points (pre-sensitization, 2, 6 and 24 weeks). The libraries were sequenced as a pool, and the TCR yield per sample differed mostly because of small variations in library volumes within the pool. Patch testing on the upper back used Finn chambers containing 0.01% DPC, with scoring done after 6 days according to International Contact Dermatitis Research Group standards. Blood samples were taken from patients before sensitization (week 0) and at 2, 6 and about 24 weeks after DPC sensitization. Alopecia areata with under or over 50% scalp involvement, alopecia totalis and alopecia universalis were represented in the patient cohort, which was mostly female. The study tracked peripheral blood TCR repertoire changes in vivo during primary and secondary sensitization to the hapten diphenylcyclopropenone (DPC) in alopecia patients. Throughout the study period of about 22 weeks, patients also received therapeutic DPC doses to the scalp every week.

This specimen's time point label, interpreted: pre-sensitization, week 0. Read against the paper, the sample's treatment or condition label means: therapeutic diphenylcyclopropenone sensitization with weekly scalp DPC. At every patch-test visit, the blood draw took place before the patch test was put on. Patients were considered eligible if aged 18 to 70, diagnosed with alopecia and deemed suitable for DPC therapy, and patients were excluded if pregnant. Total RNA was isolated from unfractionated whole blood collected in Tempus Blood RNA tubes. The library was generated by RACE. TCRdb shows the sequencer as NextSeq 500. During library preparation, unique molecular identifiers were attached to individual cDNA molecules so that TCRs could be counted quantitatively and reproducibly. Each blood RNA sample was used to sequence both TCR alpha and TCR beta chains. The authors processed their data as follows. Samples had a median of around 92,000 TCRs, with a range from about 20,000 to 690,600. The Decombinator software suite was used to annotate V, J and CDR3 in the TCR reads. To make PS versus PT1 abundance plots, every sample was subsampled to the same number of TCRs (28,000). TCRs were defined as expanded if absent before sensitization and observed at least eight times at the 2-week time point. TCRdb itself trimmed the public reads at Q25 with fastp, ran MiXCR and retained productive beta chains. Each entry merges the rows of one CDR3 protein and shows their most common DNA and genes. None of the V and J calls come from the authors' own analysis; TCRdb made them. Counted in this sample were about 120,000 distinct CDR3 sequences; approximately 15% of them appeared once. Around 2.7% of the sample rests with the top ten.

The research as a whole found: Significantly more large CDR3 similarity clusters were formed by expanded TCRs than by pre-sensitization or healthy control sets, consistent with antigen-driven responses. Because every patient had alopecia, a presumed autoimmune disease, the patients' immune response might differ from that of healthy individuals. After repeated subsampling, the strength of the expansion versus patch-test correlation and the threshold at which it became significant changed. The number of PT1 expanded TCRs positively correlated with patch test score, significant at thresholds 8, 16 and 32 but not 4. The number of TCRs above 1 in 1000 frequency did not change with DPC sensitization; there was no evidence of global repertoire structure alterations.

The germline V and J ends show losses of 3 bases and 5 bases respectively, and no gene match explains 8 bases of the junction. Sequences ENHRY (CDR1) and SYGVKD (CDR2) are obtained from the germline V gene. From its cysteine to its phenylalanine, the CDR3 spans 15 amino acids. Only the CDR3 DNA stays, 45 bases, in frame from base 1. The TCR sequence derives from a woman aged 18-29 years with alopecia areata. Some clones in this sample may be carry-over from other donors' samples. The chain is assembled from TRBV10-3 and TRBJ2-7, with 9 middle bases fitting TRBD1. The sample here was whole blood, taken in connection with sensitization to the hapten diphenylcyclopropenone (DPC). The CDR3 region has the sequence CAISEGSGQGNEQYF. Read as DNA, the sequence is TGTGCCATCAGTGAAGGCTCCGGACAGGGGAACGAGCAGTACTTC.